The rows below give T cell receptor beta chains drawn from one sample of a study of OX40 agonist ivuxolimab in advanced cancers. Repertoires were generated with immunoSEQ multiplex PCR, while TCRdb's copy carries only in-frame clones and drops some. The sample lists tens of thousands of clones; roughly nine tenths were seen once. This material consisted of CD4+ or CD8+ T cells sorted from blood, taken in a trial of the OX40 agonist ivuxolimab. These receptor sequences come from an adult with an advanced solid tumor such as melanoma, head and neck, liver or kidney cancer. Each CDR3 is given without its conserved first and last residue.

v_call: TRBV21-1; j_call: TRBJ2-5; cdr3_aa: ASRRKREGLGETQY
v_call: TRBV28; j_call: TRBJ2-5; cdr3_aa: ASGGQGGQETQY
v_call: TRBV2; j_call: TRBJ2-7; cdr3_aa: ASLPPRGPYEQY
v_call: TRBV2; j_call: TRBJ2-2; cdr3_aa: ASSGREGTGELF
v_call: TRBV7-3; j_call: TRBJ2-5; cdr3_aa: ASSTGQGGETQY
v_call: TRBV30; j_call: TRBJ1-1; cdr3_aa: AWRGIQNTEAF
v_call: TRBV10-3; j_call: TRBJ1-2; cdr3_aa: AISELGVHT
v_call: TRBV5-1; j_call: TRBJ2-2; cdr3_aa: ASSLGQEGNTGELF
v_call: TRBV19; j_call: TRBJ2-2; cdr3_aa: ASSTGVNTGELF
v_call: TRBV15; j_call: TRBJ2-7; cdr3_aa: ATSRRGQTEQY
v_call: TRBV28; j_call: TRBJ2-5; cdr3_aa: ASSSPSGKGTQY
v_call: TRBV10-1; j_call: TRBJ2-3; cdr3_aa: ASSKDLTDTQY
v_call: TRBV28; j_call: TRBJ2-3; cdr3_aa: ASRETGRDTQY
v_call: TRBV30; j_call: TRBJ2-2; cdr3_aa: AWSVHLLRASGELF
v_call: TRBV28; j_call: TRBJ2-7; cdr3_aa: ASSPDKRPQY
v_call: TRBV12-5; j_call: TRBJ2-7; cdr3_aa: ARLPGGFTGEQY
v_call: TRBV7-9; j_call: TRBJ2-3; cdr3_aa: ASSVGQGKFLKGTQY
v_call: TRBV19; j_call: TRBJ2-5; cdr3_aa: ASSISGGHQETQY
v_call: TRBV21-1; j_call: TRBJ2-5; cdr3_aa: ASTWTSGQETQY
v_call: TRBV19; j_call: TRBJ2-3; cdr3_aa: ASSTLADTQY
v_call: TRBV5-1; j_call: TRBJ2-7; cdr3_aa: ASSEGGASYEQY
v_call: TRBV7-6; j_call: TRBJ2-4; cdr3_aa: ASSPGTGKGQNIQY
v_call: TRBV27; j_call: TRBJ1-1; cdr3_aa: ASSWGMNTEAF
v_call: TRBV6-1; j_call: TRBJ2-2; cdr3_aa: ASRDTGLVTGELF
v_call: TRBV18; j_call: TRBJ2-2; cdr3_aa: ASSLMENTGELF
v_call: TRBV28; j_call: TRBJ2-7; cdr3_aa: ASSGRGREQY
v_call: TRBV30; j_call: TRBJ1-6; cdr3_aa: AWSAGQGNSPLH
v_call: TRBV19; j_call: TRBJ2-2; cdr3_aa: ASSTRTSGSLNTGELF
v_call: TRBV18; j_call: TRBJ2-5; cdr3_aa: ASSRLAGPQETQY
v_call: TRBV28; j_call: TRBJ2-7; cdr3_aa: ASSGAGGSYEQY
v_call: TRBV28; j_call: TRBJ1-5; cdr3_aa: ASSTRVDQH
v_call: TRBV30; j_call: TRBJ2-1; cdr3_aa: AFRTGENEQF
v_call: TRBV5-8; j_call: TRBJ2-3; cdr3_aa: ASRGLSTDTQY
v_call: TRBV7-2; j_call: TRBJ2-7; cdr3_aa: ASSLGPDRTYEQY
v_call: TRBV11-2; j_call: TRBJ1-1; cdr3_aa: ASSLDPLVGGEAF
v_call: TRBV11-2; j_call: TRBJ2-7; cdr3_aa: ASSLVFGGYEQY
v_call: TRBV2; j_call: TRBJ1-1; cdr3_aa: ASSEAQMWQAGYTEAF
v_call: TRBV6-1; j_call: TRBJ1-2; cdr3_aa: ASREPGTHHYGYT
v_call: TRBV5-1; j_call: TRBJ2-1; cdr3_aa: ASSLMPIQSEQF
v_call: TRBV30; j_call: TRBJ1-2; cdr3_aa: AWSVPSPRAPYGYT